A selection of T cell receptor beta chains follows, all from one sample in a study of identifying expanded T cells in peripheral blood. Only in-frame clones appear in the TCRdb table, and some are missing; sequencing was by immunoSEQ multiplex PCR. The table includes about 89,000 clones, around 88% detected once. The sequenced sample consisted of blood. Source of these receptors: a person between 18 and 69 years old in good health. CDR3s include the opening cysteine and the closing phenylalanine or tryptophan.

TRBJ1-2 | TRBV7-9 | CASSLASEGYTF
TRBJ1-1 | TRBV7-2 | CASSLWGLNTEAFF
TRBJ2-2 | TRBV5-1 | CASSDTGELFF
TRBJ1-5 | TRBV5-1 | CASSPGGGINQPQHF
TRBJ2-3 | TRBV5-1 | CASSLVPGTDTQYF
TRBJ2-7 | TRBV15 | CATSARREGLNEQYF
TRBJ2-2 | TRBV6-1 | CASSREALSGELFF
TRBJ1-1 | TRBV7-9 | CASSSQGNTEAFF
TRBJ1-4 | TRBV7-9 | CASSAGTGGDATGEKLFF
TRBJ2-5 | TRBV2 | CASTIQETQYF
TRBJ2-6 | TRBV6-6 | CASAMTGEGANVLTF
TRBJ2-2 | TRBV18 | CASSPPQGANTGELFF
TRBJ2-1 | TRBV28 | CASSLFRRGGHVNEQFF
TRBJ2-5 | TRBV4-2 | CASSQDGELAGGETQYF
TRBJ2-1 | TRBV5-1 | CASSLDPGRRTSGSLSYNEQFF
TRBJ2-2 | TRBV5-1 | CASSFQPQRDTGELFF
TRBJ2-7 | TRBV6-1 | CASSALLGGDEQYF
TRBJ2-7 | TRBV5-4 | CASSLKGQVEQYF
TRBJ2-3 | TRBV28 | CASSDGFGGTDTQYF
TRBJ1-2 | TRBV28 | CASSSPGQGYGYTF
TRBJ2-7 | TRBV9 | CASSVESRAAYSYEQYF
TRBJ2-3 | TRBV7-3 | CASSLQSGVTQYF
TRBJ1-4 | TRBV6-5 | CASSYSGRGNEKLFF
TRBJ2-1 | TRBV29-1 | CSVASSNEQFF
TRBJ1-4 | TRBV10-3 | CAISEGTGNFNEKLFF
TRBJ2-3 | TRBV4-1 | CASSRLPTGEGGTDTQYF
TRBJ2-3 | TRBV4-1 | CASSQARGSPFTDTQYF
TRBJ1-1 | TRBV5-1 | CASSSTLRPYTEAFF